Detailed here is one TCR beta chain. The data were taken from a study of cytomegalovirus exposure and HLA in healthy donors. The PCR made use of 60 Vbeta and 13 Jbeta primers. The table came from immunoSEQ multiplex PCR; TCRdb's copy has only in-frame clones and leaves some out. The sample lists roughly 97,000 clones; about 79% were seen once. This CDR3 comprises 13 residues. Deletions cut 2 bases from V and 2 bases from J, with 6 bases between. CDR1 is SGHTA, CDR2 FQGNSA, per germline. Sequencing was carried out using PBMCs. This TCR derives from a man aged 60-69 years in good health and CMV-seropositive. The chain has TRBV7-2 and TRBJ1-2; D is uncertain. DNA for the CDR3: TGTGCCAGCAGCTTAAAACGGAACTATGGCTACACCTTC. Residues: CASSLKRNYGYTF.